Listed below are T cell receptor beta chains from one sample, sequenced in a study of metastatic and nonmetastatic thyroid tumors. MiXCR reprocessed the PCR reads for TCRdb. The table includes 3,700 or so clones, about 35% detected once. Sequencing was carried out using adjacent normal tissue. These receptors were obtained from a male donor with papillary thyroid cancer or a benign thyroid nodule (not recorded which). Some clones in this sample may be carry-over from other donors' samples. Each CDR3 is given with its conserved first and last residue. The order of the fields is clone size, V gene, J gene, D gene, CDR3 DNA, CDR3 protein. A D gene is named only where the DNA matches it firmly. Some rows mark clone size as missing; the rest say once, few, many or name a class of expanded clone.

size: .; V: TRBV28; J: TRBJ1-5; D: .; DNA: TGTGCCAGCAGTTTAAATCAGCCCCAGCATTTT; CDR3: CASSLNQPQHF
size: .; V: TRBV21-1; J: TRBJ2-2; D: .; DNA: TGTGCCAGCGGGTCCTCGGGGGGACTAGCGGGAGTTGGCACCGGGGAGCTGTTTTTT; CDR3: CASGSSGGLAGVGTGELFF
size: large; V: TRBV10-3; J: TRBJ2-1; D: .; DNA: TGTGCCATCAGTGAGTCAGGCCAGGAGCAGTTCTTC; CDR3: CAISESGQEQFF
size: .; V: TRBV20-1; J: TRBJ1-2; D: .; DNA: TGCAGTGCTAGAGATGTGGTTGGGGATGGCTACACCTTC; CDR3: CSARDVVGDGYTF
size: large; V: TRBV27; J: TRBJ2-5; D: TRBD2; DNA: TGTGCCAGCAGTCTCGGACTAGCGGGACAAGAGACCCAGTACTTC; CDR3: CASSLGLAGQETQYF
size: few; V: TRBV28; J: TRBJ2-2; D: .; DNA: TGTGCCAGCAGTCGAACCGGGGAGCTGTTTTTT; CDR3: CASSRTGELFF
size: .; V: TRBV6-2/TRBV6-3; J: TRBJ2-2; D: .; DNA: TGTGCCAGCAGCTCGGTTAGCGCGAACACCGGGGAGCTGTTTTTT; CDR3: CASSSVSANTGELFF
size: .; V: TRBV19; J: TRBJ1-1; D: .; DNA: TGTGCCAGTAGTATCGAAGGGGGGACAATGGGCCGGAACACTGAAGCTTTCTTT; CDR3: CASSIEGGTMGRNTEAFF
size: few; V: TRBV24-1; J: TRBJ2-3; D: .; DNA: TGTGCCACCAGTGATGCCGGGCAGGGGGATACGCAGTATTTT; CDR3: CATSDAGQGDTQYF
size: .; V: TRBV11-2; J: TRBJ2-2; D: .; DNA: TGTGCCAGCAGCCAGGGTCCCCAGGGCTGTGCGAACACCGGGGAGCTGTTTTTT; CDR3: CASSQGPQGCANTGELFF
size: large; V: TRBV27; J: TRBJ2-4; D: .; DNA: TGTGCCAGCAGTTCTACTTACTCAGTCCGGGGCAAAAACATTCAGTACTTC; CDR3: CASSSTYSVRGKNIQYF
size: few; V: TRBV6-2/TRBV6-3; J: TRBJ2-7; D: .; DNA: TGTGCCAGCAGCTACTCGATGGTCTCGGGTGACTACGAGAGGTACTTC; CDR3: CASSYSMVSGDYERYF
size: .; V: TRBV18; J: TRBJ2-7; D: TRBD2; DNA: TGTGCCAGCTCACCGGTAGCGGGGATCTACGAGCAGTACTTC; CDR3: CASSPVAGIYEQYF
size: .; V: TRBV11-2; J: TRBJ2-7; D: TRBD1; DNA: TGTGCCAGCAGCTTTTCGACAGGGCTCGAGCAGTACTTC; CDR3: CASSFSTGLEQYF
size: .; V: TRBV20-1; J: TRBJ2-3; D: TRBD2; DNA: TGCAGTGCTAGAGATGATCTAGCGGGAGGGAGGACGCAGTATTTT; CDR3: CSARDDLAGGRTQYF
size: .; V: TRBV14; J: TRBJ1-6; D: .; DNA: TGTGCCAGCAGCCAATACCTCGGCGCGTACAATTCACCCCTCCACTTT; CDR3: CASSQYLGAYNSPLHF
size: few; V: TRBV6-1; J: TRBJ2-2; D: .; DNA: TGTGCCAGCAACCGGGACCCAAACACCGTTGAGCCGTTTTTT; CDR3: CASNRDPNTVEPFF
size: .; V: TRBV3-1; J: TRBJ2-7; D: TRBD2; DNA: TGTGCCAGCAGCCAACCGGGACTAGCGTGGTACGAGCAGTACTTC; CDR3: CASSQPGLAWYEQYF
size: .; V: TRBV20-1; J: TRBJ2-7; D: .; DNA: TGCAGTGCTAGTTCTCAGGGAACCTACGAGCAGTACTTC; CDR3: CSASSQGTYEQYF
size: once; V: TRBV7-8; J: TRBJ1-4; D: .; DNA: TGTGCCAGCAGCTTGATTCCGGGGGCACCTAATGAAAAACTGTTTTTT; CDR3: CASSLIPGAPNEKLFF
size: few; V: TRBV6-1; J: TRBJ2-7; D: .; DNA: TGTGCCAGCAGGGGGGGACAGACCTACGAGCAGTACTTC; CDR3: CASRGGQTYEQYF
size: .; V: TRBV9; J: TRBJ2-1; D: .; DNA: TGTGCCAGCAGCGTAGTAGCGGCAGGGAATGAGCAGTTCTTC; CDR3: CASSVVAAGNEQFF
size: medium-sized; V: TRBV9; J: TRBJ2-5; D: TRBD2; DNA: TGTGCCAGCAGTAGCGGGGGGGACCAAGAGACCCAGTACTTC; CDR3: CASSSGGDQETQYF
size: .; V: TRBV10-3; J: TRBJ1-5; D: .; DNA: TGTGCCATCAGTAGAGAGGGGGGCAACCAGCCCCAGCATTTT; CDR3: CAISREGGNQPQHF
size: medium-sized; V: TRBV18; J: TRBJ1-1; D: .; DNA: TGTGCCAGCTCACCACTACCAGGGTCGGACACTGAAGCTTTCTTT; CDR3: CASSPLPGSDTEAFF
size: .; V: TRBV28; J: TRBJ1-3; D: TRBD1; DNA: TGTGCCAGCAGTTTACGCCAGGGGGCTTTCTCTGGAAACACCATATATTTT; CDR3: CASSLRQGAFSGNTIYF
size: few; V: TRBV18; J: TRBJ2-7; D: TRBD1; DNA: TGTGCCAGCTCACCCCGGGACAGAACCTACGAGCAGTACTTC; CDR3: CASSPRDRTYEQYF
size: few; V: TRBV27; J: TRBJ2-7; D: .; DNA: TGTGCCAGCAGCGGGCTAGGCAACGAGCAGTACTTC; CDR3: CASSGLGNEQYF
size: .; V: TRBV7-8; J: TRBJ1-1; D: TRBD1; DNA: TGTGCCAGCAGCCGCCTCCCAGGACAGGGGAAAAACACTGAAGCTTTCTTT; CDR3: CASSRLPGQGKNTEAFF
size: .; V: TRBV9; J: TRBJ2-5; D: .; DNA: TGTGCCAGCAGCTCACGGACGGGAGAGACCCAGTACTTC; CDR3: CASSSRTGETQYF
size: .; V: TRBV11-1; J: TRBJ2-1; D: TRBD2; DNA: TGTGCCAGCAGCGGGACTAGCGGCCTCTACAATGAGCAGTTCTTC; CDR3: CASSGTSGLYNEQFF
size: few; V: TRBV6-1; J: TRBJ1-6; D: .; DNA: TGTGCCAGCAGTGAACTGGGAGATAATTCACCCCTCCACTTT; CDR3: CASSELGDNSPLHF
size: .; V: TRBV7-7; J: TRBJ2-2; D: .; DNA: TGTGCTAGAAGCTTACGGCTAAACACCGGCGATCTGTTTTTT; CDR3: CARSLRLNTGDLFF
size: .; V: TRBV18; J: TRBJ1-3; D: TRBD1; DNA: TGTGCCAGCTTAACATCAGGGGGACCAGGAAACACCATATATTTT; CDR3: CASLTSGGPGNTIYF
size: .; V: TRBV12-3/TRBV12-4; J: TRBJ1-2; D: .; DNA: TGTGCCAGCAGTTTACCCGGGGCGCGGGACTATGGCTACACCTTC; CDR3: CASSLPGARDYGYTF
size: large; V: TRBV2; J: TRBJ2-1; D: .; DNA: TGTGCCAGCAGTACCGGGGAGGATGAGCAGTTCTTC; CDR3: CASSTGEDEQFF
size: many; V: TRBV6-1; J: TRBJ1-3; D: .; DNA: TGTGCCAGCCCCTCTGGAAACACCACGTATTTT; CDR3: CASPSGNTTYF
size: few; V: TRBV12-3/TRBV12-4; J: TRBJ2-1; D: .; DNA: TGTGCCAGCTCCCTCGGACTGCGCAATGAGCAGTTCTTC; CDR3: CASSLGLRNEQFF
size: many; V: TRBV28; J: TRBJ2-7; D: .; DNA: TGTGCCAGCAGTACTGTCGACTACGAGCAGTACTTC; CDR3: CASSTVDYEQYF
size: .; V: TRBV5-4; J: TRBJ2-2; D: .; DNA: TGTGCCAGCAGCTTGGGGTATCAGGGGATGTGGACCGGGGAGCTGTTTTTT; CDR3: CASSLGYQGMWTGELFF
size: .; V: TRBV9; J: TRBJ1-5; D: .; DNA: TGTGCCAGCAGCCTGGGGGCCAATCAGCCCCAGCATTTT; CDR3: CASSLGANQPQHF
size: .; V: TRBV20-1; J: TRBJ1-1; D: .; DNA: TGCAGTGCTTGGACACTGGGACGGACGAACACTGAAGCTTTCTTT; CDR3: CSAWTLGRTNTEAFF
size: few; V: TRBV20-1; J: TRBJ1-6; D: .; DNA: TGCAGTGCTTATCTGACAGGCGACAATTCACCCCTCCACTTT; CDR3: CSAYLTGDNSPLHF